Each of the 29 T cell receptor beta chains below was sequenced from the same sample in a study of blood T cell repertoires in COVID-19. Repertoires were generated with immunoSEQ multiplex PCR, while TCRdb's copy carries only in-frame clones and drops some. Among some 300,000 clones listed, around 88% were seen once. The specimen sequenced was peripheral blood. All receptors derive from a woman aged 25-40 years who had recovered from COVID-19.

The chain employs TRBV10-3 and TRBJ2-7; TRBD1 matches 7 bases. Germline values: CDR1 ENHRY, CDR2 SYGVKD. The CDR3 runs to 15 residues. After removal of 6 bases from V and 6 bases from J, the junction contained 14 bases not matched to a gene. CDR3 sequence reads: CAISRGLDRVPEQYF. The DNA of the CDR3 is TGTGCCATCAGCCGCGGTCTTGACAGGGTTCCCGAGCAGTACTTC.

The chain has TRBV29-1 and TRBJ1-5; tentative D call: TRBD1 (6 bases). V shed 6 bases and J shed 4 bases, with 16 bases lying between them. This CDR3 region has 14 residues. The germline gives CDR1 SQVTM, CDR2 ANQGSEA. In DNA form, the CDR3 reads TGCAGCGTGGGGTCGGACAGCCCGAATCAGCCCCAGCATTTT. It is translated as CSVGSDSPNQPQHF.

This clone was detected only once. This chain links TRBV10-3 with TRBJ1-4; the match to TRBD1 covers 8 bases. From germline, CDR1 is ENHRY and CDR2 SYGVKD. Germline trimming cut 10 bases from V and 8 bases from J; bases unmatched to any gene: 9. The CDR3 has 13 residues. CDR3 nucleotides: TGTGCCACCGGACAGGGCGGAGAGGAAAAACTGTTTTTT. It yields the protein CATGQGGEEKLFF.

The chain combines TRBV7-9 with TRBJ1-1, with a possible D match to TRBD1 (5 bases). Deletions cut 5 bases from V and 0 bases from J, with 19 bases between. CDR1 SEHNR and CDR2 FQNEAQ come from the germline V gene (reference sequence). CDR3 size: 17 residues. The CDR3 DNA reads TGTGCCAGCAGCGCGACAGCATACCAAATGATGAACACTGAAGCTTTCTTT. As protein: CASSATAYQMMNTEAFF.

V is TRBV19 and J is TRBJ2-1; 8 bases align to TRBD2. The CDR3 sequence is 16 residues long. V was clipped by 3 bases and J by 7 bases; unmatched bases: 11. CDR1 LNHDA and CDR2 SQIVND come from the germline V gene (reference sequence). The CDR3 region is CASSMESGGAENEQFF. Here the CDR3 DNA reads TGTGCCAGTAGTATGGAATCGGGGGGGGCCGAGAATGAGCAGTTCTTC.

The chain links TRBV5-1 to TRBJ1-4; 8 bases align to TRBD1. In germline, CDR1 is SGHRS, CDR2 YFSETQ. After removal of 5 bases from V and 0 bases from J, the junction contained 9 bases not matched to a gene. The CDR3 contains 17 residues. CDR3 bases: TGCGCCAGCAGGACAGGGGTAGGGTCAGCAACTAATGAAAAACTGTTTTTT. This encodes CASRTGVGSATNEKLFF. The full variable domain, in which reference TRBV5-1 and TRBJ1-4 provide the parts outside the CDR3, is KAGVTQTPRYLIKTRGQQVTLSCSPISGHRSVSWYQQTPGQGLQFLFEYFSETQRNKGNFPGRFSGRQFSNSRSEMNVSTLELGDSALYLCASRTGVGSATNEKLFFGSGTQLSVL.

The rearrangement links TRBV28 to TRBJ2-7; the match to TRBD1 covers 7 bases. Trimming cost V 6 bases and J 0 bases; bases outside gene matches: 5. From germline, CDR1 is MDHEN and CDR2 SYDVKM. The CDR3 spans 14 residues. CDR3 DNA: TGTGCCAGCAGGGGACAGACTCCCTCCTACGAGCAGTACTTC. It translates to CASRGQTPSYEQYF. Full variable domain (missing parts from reference TRBV28 and TRBJ2-7): DVKVTQSSRYLVKRTGEKVFLECVQDMDHENMFWYRQDPGLGLRLIYFSYDVKMKEKGDIPEGYSVSREKKERFSLILESASTNQTSMYLCASRGQTPSYEQYFGPGTRLTVT.

The chain recombines TRBV19 with TRBJ2-5; D call uncertain. V was shortened by 1 base and J by 2 bases, with 11 bases between the two germline ends. This CDR3 comprises 15 residues. Germline CDR1 and CDR2: LNHDA and SQIVND (reference sequence). The CDR3 bases are TGTGCCAGTAGTATAGGGTACAGTAATCAAGAGACCCAGTACTTC. Residues: CASSIGYSNQETQYF.

This sequence joins TRBV2 and TRBJ1-1; the match to TRBD1 covers 7 bases. J was trimmed by 4 bases and V by 8 bases; bases with no gene match: 10. This CDR3 has 14 amino acids. CDR1 is SNHLY and CDR2 is FYNNEI in the germline V gene. The CDR3 protein is CASGEQGYGTEAFF. CDR3 DNA sequence: TGTGCCAGCGGCGAACAGGGGTACGGCACTGAAGCTTTCTTT.

The chain joins TRBV19 to TRBJ2-7; D possibly corresponds to TRBD2 (6 bases). The CDR3 contains 15 residues. The V end was cut by 1 base, the J end by 7 bases, with 17 bases between. Germline V gene lookup returns CDR1 LNHDA and CDR2 SQIVND (reference sequence). This CDR3 is CASSIGVSGLWEQYF. For the CDR3, the DNA is TGTGCCAGTAGTATAGGGGTGTCAGGACTATGGGAGCAGTACTTC.

This sequence joins TRBV5-1 and TRBJ2-7; no definite D call. Deletions cut 4 bases from V and 4 bases from J, with 12 bases between. The germline CDR1 and CDR2 sequences are SGHRS and YFSETQ. The CDR3 runs 13 residues. For the CDR3, the DNA is TGCGCCAGCAGCACCGCTCAACTATACGAGCAGTACTTC. Protein: CASSTAQLYEQYF.

The chain employs TRBV6-4 and TRBJ2-1, with 10 nucleotides matching TRBD2. From germline, CDR1 is MRHNA and CDR2 SNTAGT. The CDR3 is made up of 17 amino acids. J gave up 2 bases and V 3 bases, and 7 bases lay outside the gene matches. CDR3 sequence: CASSESGGAGPYNEQFF. As DNA, the CDR3 is TGTGCCAGCAGTGAGAGCGGGGGGGCAGGCCCCTACAATGAGCAGTTCTTC.

J is TRBJ2-7 and V is TRBV27, with 11 bases aligning to TRBD2. The CDR3 extends over 14 amino acids. Unmatched junction bases numbered 5, after V lost 4 bases and J lost 6 bases. Per the germline V gene, CDR1 is MNHEY and CDR2 is SMNVEV (reference sequence). The CDR3: CASSSLAGGPEQYF. In DNA form, the CDR3 reads TGTGCCAGCAGTTCCTTAGCGGGGGGGCCCGAGCAGTACTTC.

The chain recombines TRBV24-1 with TRBJ2-1; 10 bases are shared with TRBD2. The V segment lost 3 bases and the J segment 3 bases; nucleotides outside the gene matches: 4. The CDR3 runs to 16 residues. CDR1 is KGHDR, CDR2 SFDVKD, per germline. CDR3 protein: CATSDPSGSLYNEQFF. The CDR3 DNA is TGTGCCACCAGTGATCCTAGCGGGAGCCTCTACAATGAGCAGTTCTTC.

The chain combines TRBV9 with TRBJ2-7; no reliable D call. Germline V gives CDR1 SGDLS, CDR2 YYNGEE. The CDR3 is made up of 14 amino acids. V dropped 4 bases and J dropped 0 bases, with 11 bases sitting between them. The CDR3 sequence is CASSPPGFSYEQYF. CDR3 nucleotides: TGTGCCAGCAGCCCTCCCGGGTTCTCCTACGAGCAGTACTTC.

The J gene is TRBJ2-5, the V gene TRBV6-2 or TRBV6-3; 7 bases match TRBD1. CDR1 and CDR2 from the germline V gene are MNHEY and SVGEGT. The CDR3 has 14 amino acids. V shed 2 bases and J 4 bases; nucleotides not matched to a gene: 4. In nucleotides, the CDR3 is TGTGCCAGCAGTTACGTTGACAGGGTAGAGACCCAGTACTTC. Protein: CASSYVDRVETQYF.

The V gene is TRBV20-1, the J gene TRBJ1-2; weak D call: TRBD1 (5 bases). The ends were cut back, 5 bases at V and 14 bases at J, with 15 bases in the middle. The CDR3 covers 10 residues. CDR1 and CDR2 (germline): DFQATT, SNEGSKA (reference sequence). CDR3 bases: TGCAGTGCTGCAGGGCCATACTATACCTTC. It codes for CSAAGPYYTF.

This chain joins TRBV3-1 (or the pseudogene TRBV3-2) and TRBJ1-5, with D uncertain. The CDR3 spans 16 residues. From germline, CDR1 is LGHDT and CDR2 YNNKEL (reference sequence). The ends were cut back, 5 bases at V and 0 bases at J, with 14 bases in the middle. The CDR3 nucleotides are TGTGCCAGCAGCAAGAGGAGGGCCTCTAGCAATCAGCCCCAGCATTTT. This codes for CASSKRRASSNQPQHF.

This chain connects TRBV30 to TRBJ1-4; D gene ambiguous. Germline V lookup: CDR1 GTSNPN, CDR2 SVGIG (reference sequence). V was cut by 1 base and J by 7 bases, with 13 bases left in between. The CDR3 has 14 residues. CDR3 nucleotide sequence: TGTGCCTGGAGTGAAGGAGTTATGGGTGAAAAACTGTTTTTT. Translation gives CAWSEGVMGEKLFF.

The chain carries TRBV29-1 and TRBJ1-1; 10 bases align to TRBD1. CDR1 and CDR2 (germline): SQVTM, ANQGSEA. Trimming removed 7 bases from V and 6 bases from J; junction bases left unmatched: 11. This CDR3 comprises 14 residues. The CDR3 spells CSGRDRGLRSEAFF. The CDR3 DNA sequence: TGCAGCGGCCGGGACAGGGGATTACGATCTGAAGCTTTCTTT.

The CDR3: CASSESASGVGAGELFF. The CDR3 DNA sequence: TGTGCCAGCAGTGAATCGGCTAGCGGGGTTGGTGCCGGGGAGCTGTTTTTT. The V call is TRBV2, the J call TRBJ2-2; 9 bases map to TRBD2. The CDR3 has 17 residues. J lost 6 bases, V lost 2 bases, and 10 bases had no gene match. CDR1 and CDR2 (germline): SNHLY, FYNNEI.

The rearrangement links TRBV7-9 to TRBJ2-2; no clear D gene. The CDR3 is 13 residues long. The V end was cut by 0 bases, the J end by 6 bases, with 5 bases between. Germline CDR1 SEHNR, CDR2 FQNEAQ (reference sequence). The CDR3: CASSLARPGELFF. As DNA, the CDR3 is TGTGCCAGCAGCTTAGCGCGTCCCGGGGAGCTGTTTTTT.

The rearrangement uses TRBV28 and TRBJ1-1; tentatively, D is TRBD1 (5 bases). This CDR3 contains 15 residues. CDR1 MDHEN and CDR2 SYDVKM come from the germline V gene. V lost 3 bases and J 2 bases, leaving 13 bases between the germline ends. The CDR3 DNA sequence: TGTGCCAGCAGTTTTAGAGAGACAGCAAACACTGAAGCTTTCTTT. Its translation is CASSFRETANTEAFF.

This clone has more than one count but fewer than ten. The CDR3 DNA follows: TGTGCCAGCAGCTTAGATCTGGTGTCGGGGAATTCTGGAAACACCATATATTTT. Its translation is CASSLDLVSGNSGNTIYF. The rearrangement joins TRBV7-9 to TRBJ1-3; no definite D call. Trimming left V 1 base short and J 1 base short, with 17 bases between. Germline CDR1 SEHNR, CDR2 FQNEAQ (reference sequence). CDR3 length: 18 amino acids.

Here the CDR3 reads CARSADSLNNEQFF. CDR3 sequence (DNA): TGTGCCCGGTCTGCGGACAGTCTAAACAATGAGCAGTTCTTC. The chain carries TRBV30 and TRBJ2-1; D may be TRBD1 (6 bases). V dropped 8 bases and J dropped 5 bases, with 19 bases sitting between them. This CDR3 region has 14 residues. CDR1 is GTSNPN, CDR2 SVGIG, per germline (reference sequence).

The chain employs TRBV19 and TRBJ1-2; D gene ambiguous. This CDR3 is built from 11 residues. The germline V and J ends were trimmed by 7 bases and 8 bases, with 11 bases remaining between them. CDR1 LNHDA and CDR2 SQIVND come from the germline V gene (reference sequence). CDR3 DNA: TGTGCCAGTATAACCGGGAAGGGCTACACCTTC. Amino acids: CASITGKGYTF.

The genes are TRBV25-1 and TRBJ2-1, with D tentatively TRBD1 (6 bases). The CDR3 contains 15 residues. With 4 bases removed from V and 6 bases from J, the gap between germline ends came to 16 bases. Per germline, CDR1 MGHDK and CDR2 SYGVNS. The CDR3, as DNA: TGTGCCAGCAGTGGACCTCGTGGGGGCCTCAATGAGCAGTTCTTC. Residues: CASSGPRGGLNEQFF.

This sequence joins TRBV19 and TRBJ1-6; D possibly corresponds to TRBD1 (5 bases). This CDR3 contains 15 residues. V lost 4 bases and J 7 bases, leaving 14 bases between the germline ends. Per the germline V gene, CDR1 is LNHDA and CDR2 is SQIVND (reference sequence). Here the CDR3 reads CASSRGGRQNSPLHF. The CDR3 DNA reads as TGTGCCAGTAGTAGGGGGGGACGTCAAAATTCACCCCTCCACTTT.

This chain connects TRBV7-2 to TRBJ2-4, with D maybe TRBD1 (9 bases). Trimming removed 5 bases at V and 7 bases at J, with 30 bases between. The germline V gene encodes CDR1 SGHTA and CDR2 FQGNSA. This CDR3 contains 19 residues. CDR3 bases: TGTGCCAGCAGCCCGTGGGACAGGGCCCGGGGGGGCCCGGGGAACATTCAGTACTTC. Translated, it gives CASSPWDRARGGPGNIQYF.